The clone carrying this T cell receptor (beta chain) has a handful of counts. The TCRbeta library incorporated unique molecular identifiers. TCRdb processed the PCR reads anew with MiXCR; each CDR3 protein has one entry. The repertoire consists of some 500,000 distinct CDR3 sequences, with about 18% occurring once and the leading ten covering over 3%. Trimming left V 8 bases short and J 4 bases short, with 11 bases between. The CDR3 covers 13 residues. This entry is derived from a study of T-cell reconstitution after alpha-beta-depleted transplantation in children. The material sequenced was PBMCs from the stem cell graft donor, taken from the stem cell graft. V gene TRBV12-3 or TRBV12-4 combines with J gene TRBJ1-4; D might be TRBD1 (5 bases). This TCR was recovered from a human donor who donated a stem cell graft to a child with acute lymphoblastic leukemia. The CDR3 region is CASQGWGNEKLFF. The CDR3 DNA is TGTGCCAGCCAGGGATGGGGTAATGAAAAACTGTTTTTT.